Following are 22 T cell receptor beta chains from one sample sequenced in a study of shared clonotypes between healthy human individuals. Repertoires were generated with immunoSEQ multiplex PCR, while TCRdb's copy carries only in-frame clones and drops some. The table includes approximately 1,500,000 clones, 96% detected once. Sequencing was carried out using naive CD4+ T cells sorted from blood. Subset denoted: CD45RA+ positively selected. The receptor source for this set is a young man in good health.

The chain links TRBV5-5 to TRBJ1-4; D remains ambiguous. Trimming took off 2 bases at V and 5 bases at J, with 10 bases between the two ends. This CDR3 contains 14 residues. Germline V gene sequence: CDR1 SGHKS, CDR2 YYEKEE (reference sequence). The CDR3 sequence: CASSFLPQNEKLFF. DNA of the CDR3: TGTGCCAGCAGCTTCTTGCCTCAGAATGAAAAACTGTTTTTT.

The chain joins TRBV28 to TRBJ2-1, with 7 positions matching TRBD1. The V and J ends lost 1 base and 0 bases, in that order; junction bases with no gene match: 18. The CDR3 consists of 21 residues. Germline lookup yields CDR1 MDHEN and CDR2 SYDVKM. Here the CDR3 reads CASSLYPPHDRARSSYNEQFF. CDR3 coding DNA: TGTGCCAGCAGTTTATACCCCCCACACGACAGGGCGAGAAGCTCCTACAATGAGCAGTTCTTC.

The chain employs TRBV18 and TRBJ1-2; 12 nucleotides agree with TRBD1. The V and J ends lost 3 bases and 6 bases, in that order; junction bases with no gene match: 14. Germline CDR1 is KGHSH and CDR2 is LQKENI. The CDR3 runs 18 residues. The CDR3 DNA reads as TGTGCCAGCTCACCGAGCTCCGGGACAGGGGGCGCAAATAATGGCTACACCTTC. Its protein is CASSPSSGTGGANNGYTF.

The chain has TRBV18 and TRBJ1-2, with D perhaps matching TRBD1 (6 bases). The ends were cut back, 4 bases at V and 2 bases at J, with 17 bases in the middle. Germline V gene lookup returns CDR1 KGHSH and CDR2 LQKENI. The CDR3 loop spans 16 amino acids. The CDR3: CASSLSQGTGNYGYTF. CDR3 nucleotide sequence: TGTGCCAGCTCACTATCTCAGGGGACGGGGAACTATGGCTACACCTTC.

V is TRBV6-6 and J is TRBJ1-1; D is unclear. Germline loops: CDR1 MNHNY, CDR2 SVGAGI (reference sequence). There are 12 residues in the CDR3. Trimming removed 5 bases at V and 5 bases at J, with 9 bases between. CDR3 loop: CASSNGRTEAFF. The CDR3 nucleotides read TGTGCCAGCAGTAACGGTAGGACTGAAGCTTTCTTT.

This chain uses TRBV5-1 with TRBJ2-5; 8 positions match TRBD2. The CDR3 covers 15 residues. V dropped 4 bases and J dropped 3; count of bases not matched to a gene: 8. In germline, CDR1 is SGHRS, CDR2 YFSETQ. CDR3 DNA: TGCGCCAGCAGCCTCGGGGGTAGCGGGAAAGAGACCCAGTACTTC. This codes for CASSLGGSGKETQYF.

V is TRBV30 and J is TRBJ2-7; 9 nucleotides line up with TRBD2. Germline CDR1 GTSNPN, CDR2 SVGIG (reference sequence). With 3 bases clipped from V and 4 bases from J, the junction kept 7 bases outside the gene matches. The CDR3 runs 14 residues. The CDR3 reads CAWRKVAGVYEQYF. The CDR3 region has the DNA TGTGCCTGGAGGAAGGTAGCGGGAGTTTACGAGCAGTACTTC. The complete variable domain, with remaining parts taken from reference TRBV30 and TRBJ2-7, reads SQTIHQWPATLVQPVGSPLSLECTVEGTSNPNLYWYRQAAGRGLQLLFYSVGIGQISSEVPQNLSASRPQDRQFILSSKKLLLSDSGFYLCAWRKVAGVYEQYFGPGTRLTVT.

The chain joins TRBV30 to TRBJ2-1; the D gene could be TRBD1 or TRBD2 (5 bases each). Germline V CDR1 and CDR2: GTSNPN, SVGIG (reference sequence). The CDR3 is made up of 12 amino acids. V lost 8 bases, J lost 2 bases, and 10 bases lay in between. This chain's CDR3 is CARGVPYNEQFF. CDR3 DNA: TGTGCCCGAGGGGTTCCCTACAATGAGCAGTTCTTC.

The V gene is TRBV10-1, the J gene TRBJ1-5, with D possibly being TRBD1 (5 bases). CDR1 is WNHNN, CDR2 SYGVQD, per germline (reference sequence). The V gene lost 11 bases and the J gene lost 7 bases, with 18 bases spanning the gap. The CDR3 runs 13 residues. This CDR3 is CAGPGAGCQPQHF. The CDR3, as DNA: TGCGCCGGTCCCGGGGCAGGGTGCCAGCCCCAGCATTTT.

The chain recombines TRBV9 with TRBJ1-2; 7 bases agree with TRBD1. Per the germline V gene, CDR1 is SGDLS and CDR2 is YYNGEE. V was clipped by 1 base and J by 4 bases; unmatched bases: 4. The CDR3 has 14 residues. The CDR3: CASSVTGDSYGYTF. The CDR3 region has the DNA TGTGCCAGCAGCGTAACAGGGGATTCCTATGGCTACACCTTC.

The rearrangement uses TRBV7-8 and TRBJ2-7; the D gene is possibly TRBD2 (6 bases). The V end lost 3 bases, the J end lost 4 bases, and 13 bases lay between the germline ends. Germline CDR1 is SGHVS and CDR2 is FQNEAQ. CDR3 size: 14 residues. CDR3 residues: CASSLGRAGYEQYF. The CDR3 bases are TGTGCCAGCAGCTTGGGACGCGCGGGGTACGAGCAGTACTTC.

The chain carries TRBV11-2 and TRBJ1-4; no reliable D call. Germline V gives CDR1 SGHAT, CDR2 FQNNGV. The germline V and J ends were trimmed by 4 bases and 7 bases, with 7 bases remaining between them. The CDR3 runs 12 residues. In DNA form, the CDR3 reads TGTGCCAGCAGCTACTCACGTGAAAAACTGTTTTTT. Translated: CASSYSREKLFF.

The V and J genes are TRBV2 and TRBJ2-3; 8 nucleotides match TRBD2. The CDR3 sequence is 18 residues long. Trimming at V came to 7 bases and at J to 2 bases, leaving 17 bases not matched to a gene. Germline lookup yields CDR1 SNHLY and CDR2 FYNNEI. The CDR3 sequence is CASIMRGLLAGNTDTQYF. CDR3 DNA: TGTGCCAGCATTATGCGAGGGTTGTTAGCGGGAAACACAGATACGCAGTATTTT.

This chain links TRBV5-1 with TRBJ2-5; TRBD1 agrees at 9 bases. CDR3 size: 14 residues. Germline lookup yields CDR1 SGHRS and CDR2 YFSETQ. The trim removed 7 bases at V and 3 bases at J, leaving 7 bases unmatched. CDR3 nucleotides: TGCGCCAGCGCTGGGACAGGGAGAGAAGAGACCCAGTACTTC. Protein sequence: CASAGTGREETQYF. The variable domain in full, with the rest retrieved from reference TRBV5-1 and TRBJ2-5, is KAGVTQTPRYLIKTRGQQVTLSCSPISGHRSVSWYQQTPGQGLQFLFEYFSETQRNKGNFPGRFSGRQFSNSRSEMNVSTLELGDSALYLCASAGTGREETQYFGPGTRLLVL.

The CDR3 sequence is CASSFTGSYEQYF. CDR3 DNA sequence: TGTGCCAGCAGTTTCACGGGGTCCTACGAGCAGTACTTC. The chain uses TRBV6-1 and TRBJ2-7, with D tentatively TRBD2 (5 bases). Trimming cost V 5 bases and J 1 base, with 9 bases left between them. The germline CDR1 and CDR2 sequences are MNHNS and SASEGT. CDR3 size: 13 residues.

This chain joins TRBV2 and TRBJ2-7; 8 bases are shared with TRBD1. V shed 6 bases, J shed 3 bases, and the junction held 7 bases outside the gene matches. The germline V gene encodes CDR1 SNHLY and CDR2 FYNNEI. CDR3 length: 14 amino acids. As DNA, the CDR3 is TGTGCCAGCAGCCTTACCGGGACAGGCTACGAGCAGTACTTC. The encoded protein is CASSLTGTGYEQYF.

This chain joins TRBV18 and TRBJ2-5, with D tentatively TRBD2 (5 bases). The ends were cut back, 0 bases at V and 4 bases at J, with 9 bases in the middle. This CDR3 contains 14 residues. Germline loops: CDR1 KGHSH, CDR2 LQKENI. DNA for the CDR3: TGTGCCAGCTCACCACCGGGTGGAGGAGAGACCCAGTACTTC. It encodes CASSPPGGGETQYF.

The chain couples TRBV2 to TRBJ1-1; D is perhaps TRBD1 (5 bases). Trimming pared 3 bases from V and 3 bases from J, leaving 8 bases between. Germline V gives CDR1 SNHLY, CDR2 FYNNEI. CDR3 length: 13 residues. This CDR3 is CASSDRAYTEAFF. CDR3 coding DNA: TGTGCCAGCAGTGACAGGGCGTACACTGAAGCTTTCTTT.

This chain uses TRBV7-8 with TRBJ2-7; D remains ambiguous. Germline V CDR1 and CDR2: SGHVS, FQNEAQ. This CDR3 is 14 amino acids long. V lost 4 bases, J lost 0 bases, and 10 bases lay in between. This CDR3 is CASSSTALSYEQYF. DNA of the CDR3: TGTGCCAGCAGCTCAACCGCCCTCTCCTACGAGCAGTACTTC.

The chain has TRBV7-9 and TRBJ1-1; TRBD1 aligns across 7 bases. Unmatched junction bases numbered 11, after V lost 1 base and J lost 6 bases. Germline CDR1 and CDR2: SEHNR and FQNEAQ (reference sequence). The CDR3 is made up of 16 amino acids. This CDR3 is CASSLGAGGGIAEAFF. In DNA, the CDR3 is TGTGCCAGCAGCTTAGGCGCGGGAGGGGGCATCGCTGAAGCTTTCTTT.

The chain joins TRBV11-3 to TRBJ2-2; no definite D call. Germline CDR1 and CDR2: SGHNT and YENEEA. This CDR3 is 14 amino acids long. Trimming stripped 5 bases from V and 3 bases from J, with 10 bases between. CDR3 amino acids: CASSPPGDTGELFF. Written as DNA, the CDR3 is TGTGCCAGCAGCCCCCCGGGCGACACCGGGGAGCTGTTTTTT.

This chain connects TRBV11-2 to TRBJ1-2; a weak D match, TRBD1 (5 bases). The V end lost 4 bases, the J end lost 1 base, and 22 bases lay between the germline ends. The CDR3 has 18 residues. Germline V gene data show CDR1 as SGHAT and CDR2 as FQNNGV. In DNA, the CDR3 is TGTGCCAGCAGCTCTAGGGCGTGGACATTAGATGTTAACTATGGCTACACCTTC. Translated, it gives CASSSRAWTLDVNYGYTF.